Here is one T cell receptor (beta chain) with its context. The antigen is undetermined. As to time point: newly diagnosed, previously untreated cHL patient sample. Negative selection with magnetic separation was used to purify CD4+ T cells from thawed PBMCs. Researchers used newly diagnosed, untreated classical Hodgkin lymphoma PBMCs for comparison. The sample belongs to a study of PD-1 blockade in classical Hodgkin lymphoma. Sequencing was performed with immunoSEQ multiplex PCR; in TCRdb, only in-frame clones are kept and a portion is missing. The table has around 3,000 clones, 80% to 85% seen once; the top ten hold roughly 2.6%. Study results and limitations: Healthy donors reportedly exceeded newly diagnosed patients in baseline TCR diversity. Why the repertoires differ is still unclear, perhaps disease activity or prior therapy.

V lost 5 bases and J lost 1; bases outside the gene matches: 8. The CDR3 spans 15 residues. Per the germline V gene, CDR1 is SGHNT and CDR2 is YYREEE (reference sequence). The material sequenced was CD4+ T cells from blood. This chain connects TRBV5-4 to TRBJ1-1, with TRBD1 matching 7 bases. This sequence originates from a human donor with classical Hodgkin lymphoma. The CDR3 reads CASSSPRGENTEAFF. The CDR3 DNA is TGTGCCAGCAGTTCCCCCAGGGGGGAGAACACTGAAGCTTTCTTT.